This TCR beta chain is from a study of breast tumors, draining lymph nodes, adjacent tissues. The V gene lost 8 bases and the J gene lost 7 bases, with 18 bases spanning the gap. Germline V CDR1 and CDR2: SQVTM, ANQGSEA. This CDR3 has 12 residues. From the multiplex PCR reads, TCRdb called clonotypes with MiXCR, one entry per CDR3 protein. This sample has 50,000 to 65,000 distinct CDR3 sequences, with 35% to 50% found just once. Sequenced sample: breast tumor tissue. The receptor's source is a female donor with breast cancer. Some clones in this sample may be carry-over from other donors' samples. The chain combines TRBV29-1 with TRBJ2-7; TRBD2 might be the D (7 bases). CDR3 sequence: CSLNRGGGEQYF. CDR3 DNA sequence: TGCAGCTTAAATAGGGGAGGGGGGGAGCAGTACTTC.